The 10 T cell receptor beta chains given below trace back to one sample, sequenced in a study of spatial heterogeneity in lung cancer (dated by TCRdb to the late 2010s). Read against the paper, the sample's time point label means: sample taken at primary tumor resection. The investigation overall reported the following: The number of expanded intratumoral alpha and beta TCRs correlated with the tumor nonsynonymous mutation count.

Library prep was done by 5' RACE. Sequencing used a NextSeq 500. TCRdb reanalyzed the raw reads on its own, using fastp at Q25 for trimming and MiXCR for clone calling, and kept in-frame beta chains. Rows are combined by CDR3 protein, so each entry shows the most common genes and DNA. This sample lists over 10,000 distinct CDR3 sequences; around 3.8% were detected once. Around 8% of the sample rests with the top ten. Their target antigens are unknown. Material: lung tumor tissue, obtained at surgery. These receptors were collected from a male donor with early-stage non-small cell lung cancer.

This rearrangement joins TRBV7-2 to TRBJ2-1; 8 bases agree with TRBD2. The germline gives CDR1 SGHTA, CDR2 FQGNSA. This CDR3 spans 15 amino acids. The junction had 8 bases not matched to a gene; V was cut back by 3 bases and J by 7 bases. Written as DNA, the CDR3 is TGTGCCAGCAGCTTCGCCGGGACTAGTTGTAATGAGCAGTTCTTC. It specifies CASSFAGTSCNEQFF.

This clonotype was seen a few times. The V gene is TRBV30, the J gene TRBJ1-2; no definite D call. V was shortened by 0 bases and J by 8 bases, with 13 bases between the two germline ends. The CDR3 sequence is 13 residues long. CDR1 and CDR2 (germline): GTSNPN, SVGIG (reference sequence). The CDR3 loop reads CAWSVLGARGYTF. The CDR3 region has the DNA TGTGCCTGGAGTGTACTAGGAGCGCGGGGCTACACCTTC.

This clonotype was picked up a small number of times. The chain joins TRBV7-3 to TRBJ2-1; possibly TRBD1 or TRBD2 for D (5 bases each). V was cut by 0 bases and J by 7 bases, with 19 bases left in between. From germline, CDR1 is SGHTA and CDR2 FQGTGA. This CDR3 spans 17 amino acids. This chain's CDR3 is CASSLTRDAGCTNEQFF. For the CDR3, the DNA is TGTGCCAGCAGCTTAACAAGGGACGCGGGTTGTACGAATGAGCAGTTCTTC.

This clonotype was recorded at least ten times. The chain has TRBV4-2 and TRBJ2-2, with D perhaps TRBD1 (5 bases). Between the trimmed V and J ends, which lost 0 bases and 5 bases, there was a span of 10 bases. The CDR3 totals 15 residues. Germline V lookup: CDR1 LGHNA, CDR2 YNFKEQ. The CDR3 nucleotides read TGTGCCAGCAGCCAAGATCGCAGGGATACCGGGGAGCTGTTTTTT. Translating gives CASSQDRRDTGELFF.

This clonotype is medium-sized by share. The V gene is TRBV29-1, the J gene TRBJ2-1; 8 bases fit TRBD2. The ends lost 4 bases at V and 9 bases at J; junction bases unmatched: 8. The V gene's germline CDR1 is SQVTM and CDR2 ANQGSEA. The CDR3 spans 13 residues. CDR3 coding DNA: TGCAGCGTTGCCGGGACTAGTATTGGTGAGCAGTTCTTC. It is translated as CSVAGTSIGEQFF.

Ten or more counts support this clonotype. The V call is TRBV7-9, the J call TRBJ2-3; D not certain. CDR3 size: 14 residues. Germline CDR1 SEHNR, CDR2 FQNEAQ (reference sequence). V was cut by 2 bases and J by 4 bases, with 10 bases left in between. In DNA, the CDR3 is TGTGCCAGCAGCTTACAAGCCCCGGCAGATACGCAGTATTTT. Residues: CASSLQAPADTQYF.

This clonotype is medium-sized by share. The chain uses TRBV7-2 and TRBJ1-1; D uncertain. Germline loops: CDR1 SGHTA, CDR2 FQGNSA. This CDR3 region has 12 residues. V was pared by 7 bases and J by 4 bases, with 10 bases between. For the CDR3, the DNA is TGTGCCAGCAATCGGGTGGGCACTGAAGCTTTCTTT. This encodes CASNRVGTEAFF.

This clonotype was detected many times. The rearrangement joins TRBV29-1 to TRBJ2-5; D gene ambiguous. The CDR3 runs to 10 residues. The V and J ends lost 4 bases and 3 bases respectively, with 3 bases between them. Germline V lookup: CDR1 SQVTM, CDR2 ANQGSEA. CDR3 sequence: CSVGEETQYF. The CDR3 coding sequence is TGCAGCGTTGGTGAAGAGACCCAGTACTTC.

This clonotype appeared many times. The rearrangement links TRBV2 to TRBJ2-2; 9 bases fit TRBD1. Losses at the gene ends were 6 bases for V and 5 bases for J; bases not matched to a gene: 7. The CDR3 loop spans 15 amino acids. Germline loops: CDR1 SNHLY, CDR2 FYNNEI. Here the CDR3 DNA reads TGTGCCAGCAGAAAACAGGGGGCTGTTACCGGGGAGCTGTTTTTT. Encoded protein: CASRKQGAVTGELFF. Full variable domain (remainder filled in from reference TRBV2 and TRBJ2-2): EPEVTQTPSHQVTQMGQEVILRCVPISNHLYFYWYRQILGQKVEFLVSFYNNEISEKSEIFDDQFSVERPDGSNFTLKIRSTKLEDSAMYFCASRKQGAVTGELFFGEGSRLTVL.

A few counts support this clonotype. The V and J genes are TRBV24-1 and TRBJ1-5, with TRBD1 matching 8 bases. The CDR3 extends over 16 amino acids. The ends lost 3 bases at V and 9 bases at J; junction bases unmatched: 12. Germline V gene lookup returns CDR1 KGHDR and CDR2 SFDVKD. CDR3 sequence reads: CATSDPRTGGVGPQHF. As DNA, the CDR3 is TGTGCCACCAGTGATCCAAGAACAGGGGGTGTCGGGCCCCAGCATTTT.